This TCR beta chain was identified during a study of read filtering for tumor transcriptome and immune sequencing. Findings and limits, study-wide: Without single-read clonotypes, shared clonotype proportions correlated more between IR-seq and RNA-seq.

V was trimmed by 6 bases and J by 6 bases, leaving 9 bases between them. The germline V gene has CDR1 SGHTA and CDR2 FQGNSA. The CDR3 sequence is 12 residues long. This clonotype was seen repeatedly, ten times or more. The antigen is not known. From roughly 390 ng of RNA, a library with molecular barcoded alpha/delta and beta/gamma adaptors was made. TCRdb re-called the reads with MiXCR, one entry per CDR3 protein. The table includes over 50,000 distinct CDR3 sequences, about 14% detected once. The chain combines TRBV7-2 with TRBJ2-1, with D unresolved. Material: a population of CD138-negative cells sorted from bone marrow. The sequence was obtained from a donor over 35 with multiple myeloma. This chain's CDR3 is CASRLISNEQFF. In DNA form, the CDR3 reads TGTGCCAGCAGGCTTATATCCAATGAGCAGTTCTTC.